Listed below are T cell receptor beta chains from one sample, sequenced in a study of early T cells in non-severe SARS-CoV-2 infection. One entry per CDR3 protein, called by TCRdb with MiXCR from the 5' RACE reads. The data hold around 46,000 distinct CDR3 sequences, with roughly 5.4% observed a single time. The material sequenced was whole blood, taken at baseline. These receptors originate from an adult who was a healthcare worker with PCR-confirmed SARS-CoV-2 infection or an uninfected control (not recorded which). Both conserved end residues are part of each CDR3. Clone size is shown for a subset of rows, as once, few, many or a class of expanded clone.

CASSETSGDSYEQYF TRBV10-1 . TRBJ2-7
CASSLLAGSSYNEQFF TRBV6-6 . TRBJ2-1
CASSFGTGDDYGYTF TRBV12-3/TRBV12-4 many TRBJ1-2
CGLQASGRVDEQFF TRBV20-1 once TRBJ2-1
CASSLGTPNYEQYF TRBV5-1 few TRBJ2-7
CASSLAGSNYGYTF TRBV7-9 many TRBJ1-2
CASSLSTEAFF TRBV12-3/TRBV12-4 few TRBJ1-1
CASSYGVSIGAQLQNIQYF TRBV6-5 . TRBJ2-4
CASRRNTEAFF TRBV11-2 many TRBJ1-1
CGVRGGSYEQYF TRBV29-1 . TRBJ2-7
CAWSQGLGETQYF TRBV30 many TRBJ2-5
CASQLSGANVLTF TRBV6-1 many TRBJ2-6
CASSQDQGGSDTQYF TRBV4-2 few TRBJ2-3
CASSQGRTEEETQYF TRBV3-1 . TRBJ2-5
CASSPLAGTTDTQYF TRBV5-8 many TRBJ2-3
CASSLGGSLQETQYF TRBV7-7 few TRBJ2-5
CASSPPRQSTPNSPLHF TRBV28 many TRBJ1-6
CASTPWPDGNQPQHF TRBV2 few TRBJ1-5
CASSAGTGNYGYEQYF TRBV19 . TRBJ2-7
CATSRGAGPLGREPLHF TRBV15 many TRBJ1-6
CASSSMNTEAFF TRBV7-6 many TRBJ1-1
CASSSDRDMYEQYF TRBV28 once TRBJ2-7
CASSLAGGRTGELFF TRBV2 . TRBJ2-2
CASSSGLAVGAEQFF TRBV7-3 many TRBJ2-1
CASGASLAGNIQYF TRBV10-2 . TRBJ2-4
CASGTGGQETQYF TRBV9 many TRBJ2-5
CASSLEPPGETQYF TRBV7-6 many TRBJ2-5
CASKIQGANTGELFF TRBV28 many TRBJ2-2
CASPPSRGARGGEAFF TRBV2 few TRBJ1-1
CASSVSQGFSTQYF TRBV2 many TRBJ2-5
CASSYSAGRLTSGRGNEQFF TRBV6-2/TRBV6-3 . TRBJ2-1
CASSLMLNTEAFF TRBV5-5 many TRBJ1-1
CASSPVVGSVAGNWEQYF TRBV7-2 many TRBJ2-7